Presented here are 18 T cell receptor beta chains from one specimen sequenced in a study of response to subunit inactivated influenza vaccine. TCRdb analysed the RT-PCR reads with MiXCR anew, one entry per CDR3 protein. The data hold 450,000 to 550,000 distinct CDR3 sequences, with about 25% observed a single time. Sequencing used CD4+ T cells sorted from PBMCs, obtained 4 to 6 days after vaccination. These TCRs come from a middle-aged man who received an inactivated influenza vaccine.

The chain is built from TRBV2 and TRBJ2-2; no clear D gene. The V gene lost 3 bases and the J gene lost 1 base, with 9 bases spanning the gap. CDR3 length: 15 amino acids. Germline lookup yields CDR1 SNHLY and CDR2 FYNNEI. CDR3 region: CASSEGRRNTGELFF. CDR3 bases: TGTGCCAGCAGTGAGGGCAGAAGGAACACCGGGGAGCTGTTTTTT.

This clonotype was seen a few times. The rearrangement uses TRBV4-2 and TRBJ1-5, with D uncertain. The CDR3 loop spans 15 amino acids. The germline CDR1 and CDR2 sequences are LGHNA and YNFKEQ. The V end was cut by 2 bases, the J end by 0 bases, with 8 bases between. The CDR3 DNA is TGTGCCAGCAGCCAAACCCTCGATAGCAATCAGCCCCAGCATTTT. Amino acids: CASSQTLDSNQPQHF.

This clonotype has just a few counts. The V and J genes are TRBV20-1 and TRBJ2-5, with 8 bases matching TRBD1. Trimming at V came to 4 bases and at J to 0 bases, leaving 7 bases not matched to a gene. Germline V gene data show CDR1 as DFQATT and CDR2 as SNEGSKA (reference sequence). The CDR3 runs to 15 residues. CDR3 sequence: CSATPGTGNQETQYF. CDR3 DNA sequence: TGCAGTGCTACTCCCGGGACAGGAAACCAAGAGACCCAGTACTTC.

The gene calls are TRBV20-1 and TRBJ2-3; 10 bases agree with TRBD1. The germline V gene has CDR1 DFQATT and CDR2 SNEGSKA (reference sequence). V shed 0 bases, J shed 5 bases, and the junction held 5 bases outside the gene matches. The CDR3 is made up of 15 amino acids. The CDR3 nucleotides read TGCAGTGCTAGAGATGACAGGGGGCGTGGAGATACGCAGTATTTT. It is translated as CSARDDRGRGDTQYF.

V gene TRBV20-1 combines with J gene TRBJ2-1, with 14 bases lining up with TRBD2. The CDR3 runs 16 residues. CDR1 and CDR2 (germline): DFQATT, SNEGSKA (reference sequence). After removal of 6 bases from V and 6 bases from J, the junction contained 10 bases not matched to a gene. The CDR3 protein is CSANKPGTSGSNEQFF. CDR3 bases: TGCAGTGCAAACAAGCCCGGGACTAGCGGGAGCAATGAGCAGTTCTTC.

This clonotype was observed at least ten times. This chain uses TRBV5-6 with TRBJ1-2; perhaps TRBD1 as D (5 bases). From germline, CDR1 is SGHDT and CDR2 YYEEEE. Trimming left V 3 bases short and J 4 bases short, with 13 bases between. The CDR3 totals 14 residues. CDR3 residues: CASSSLDTVYGYTF. In DNA form, the CDR3 reads TGTGCCAGCAGCTCCTTGGACACGGTCTATGGCTACACCTTC. The full variable domain, in which reference TRBV5-6 and TRBJ1-2 provide the parts outside the CDR3, is DAGVTQSPTHLIKTRGQQVTLRCSPKSGHDTVSWYQQALGQGPQFIFQYYEEEERQRGNFPDRFSGHQFPNYSSELNVNALLLGDSALYLCASSSLDTVYGYTFGSGTRLTVV.

This clonotype was seen a few times. This chain connects TRBV12-3 or TRBV12-4 to TRBJ2-2; 7 nucleotides line up with TRBD1. The CDR3 runs 14 residues. The trim removed 4 bases at V and 4 bases at J, leaving 3 bases unmatched. The CDR3 protein is CASSSPGGTGELFF. The CDR3 DNA sequence: TGTGCCAGCAGTTCCCCAGGGGGCACCGGGGAGCTGTTTTTT.

CDR3 bases: TGTGCCACCAGTGACTGGGCCCAGGGGGGCTACGAGCAGTACTTC. Its protein product is CATSDWAQGGYEQYF. The chain uses TRBV24-1 and TRBJ2-7; maybe TRBD1 (7 bases). The V end was cut by 4 bases, the J end by 3 bases, with 15 bases between. The CDR3 has 15 amino acids. Germline V gene sequence: CDR1 KGHDR, CDR2 SFDVKD.

This clonotype showed up just once. This chain uses TRBV30 with TRBJ2-6; D ambiguous. Trimming stripped 4 bases from V and 2 bases from J, with 6 bases between. The CDR3 loop spans 13 amino acids. Looked up from germline, CDR1 is GTSNPN and CDR2 is SVGIG (reference sequence). The CDR3 reads CAWNWAGANVLTF. The CDR3 nucleotides read TGTGCCTGGAATTGGGCTGGGGCCAACGTCCTGACTTTC.

J is TRBJ1-5 and V is TRBV6-2 or TRBV6-3, with TRBD1 identical over 7 bases. The junction had 12 bases not matched to a gene; V was cut back by 7 bases and J by 3 bases. Germline CDR1 is MNHEY and CDR2 is SVGEGT. This CDR3 contains 16 residues. The CDR3 region is CASTNQATGLNQPQHF. The CDR3 bases are TGTGCCAGCACGAACCAAGCGACAGGGCTCAATCAGCCCCAGCATTTT.

The chain links TRBV9 to TRBJ2-1; the match to TRBD2 covers 9 bases. J gave up 6 bases and V 4 bases, and 11 bases lay outside the gene matches. The CDR3 extends over 16 amino acids. The germline CDR1 and CDR2 sequences are SGDLS and YYNGEE. In nucleotides, the CDR3 is TGTGCCAGCAGCATTTCTAGCGGGGCCTCGGGCAATGAGCAGTTCTTC. Its translation is CASSISSGASGNEQFF. Complete variable domain (other parts from reference TRBV9 and TRBJ2-1): DSGVTQTPKHLITATGQRVTLRCSPRSGDLSVYWYQQSLDQGLQFLIQYYNGEERAKGNILERFSAQQFPDLHSELNLSSLELGDSALYFCASSISSGASGNEQFFGPGTRLTVL.

The J gene is TRBJ1-1, the V gene TRBV12-3 or TRBV12-4; tentative D call: TRBD1 (5 bases). CDR3 length: 13 amino acids. The V and J ends lost 0 bases and 10 bases respectively, with 12 bases between them. Written as DNA, the CDR3 is TGTGCCAGCAGTTTAGCGGGGCCTTTTGGAGCTTTCTTT. This gives the protein CASSLAGPFGAFF.

The chain couples TRBV5-1 to TRBJ2-1; TRBD2 aligns across 11 bases. This CDR3 comprises 15 residues. The V segment lost 5 bases and the J segment 7 bases; nucleotides outside the gene matches: 8. Per germline, CDR1 SGHRS and CDR2 YFSETQ. The CDR3 nucleotides read TGCGCCAGCAGTCCCGATGTAGCGGGAGGGAATGAGCAGTTCTTC. This gives the protein CASSPDVAGGNEQFF.

This clonotype was seen ten or more times. V gene TRBV20-1 combines with J gene TRBJ2-1, with D unclear. This CDR3 has 13 residues. Germline-derived CDR1 and CDR2 are DFQATT and SNEGSKA (reference sequence). V lost 5 bases and J lost 6, with 14 bases in between. The CDR3 loop is CSAPRLVGNEQFF. The CDR3 DNA reads TGCAGTGCTCCACGATTAGTAGGCAATGAGCAGTTCTTC.

The chain joins TRBV3-1 to TRBJ2-5; 8 nucleotides align to TRBD2. V lost 4 bases, J lost 5 bases, and 6 bases stayed unmatched. This CDR3 is 14 amino acids long. Per germline, CDR1 LGHDT and CDR2 YNNKEL (reference sequence). The CDR3 region is CASSPRTSWETQYF. The DNA for the CDR3 is TGTGCCAGCAGCCCTCGGACTAGCTGGGAGACCCAGTACTTC.

Here the CDR3 reads CASSPRPGQRNTGELFF. The CDR3 DNA sequence: TGCGCCAGCAGCCCACGTCCCGGACAGAGGAACACCGGGGAGCTGTTTTTT. The V gene is TRBV4-1, the J gene TRBJ2-2, with a possible D match to TRBD1 (6 bases). The CDR3 is made up of 17 amino acids. V was pared by 4 bases and J by 1 base, with 16 bases between. CDR1 MGHRA and CDR2 YSYEKL come from the germline V gene.

The rearrangement uses TRBV20-1 and TRBJ2-6; D is possibly TRBD2 (6 bases). Germline CDR1 DFQATT, CDR2 SNEGSKA (reference sequence). V dropped 7 bases and J dropped 12 bases, with 19 bases sitting between them. The CDR3 has 13 amino acids. For the CDR3, the DNA is TGCAGTGTTACCTCGGGACTCCATGGCGTCCTGACTTTC. It specifies CSVTSGLHGVLTF.

The V gene is TRBV20-1, the J gene TRBJ2-7; 14 bases fit TRBD2. The germline V gene has CDR1 DFQATT and CDR2 SNEGSKA (reference sequence). CDR3 size: 16 residues. Trimming removed 5 bases from V and 3 bases from J; junction bases left unmatched: 9. CDR3 protein: CSAHGTSGSWVYEQYF. The CDR3 DNA is TGCAGTGCTCACGGGACTAGCGGGAGCTGGGTCTACGAGCAGTACTTC.